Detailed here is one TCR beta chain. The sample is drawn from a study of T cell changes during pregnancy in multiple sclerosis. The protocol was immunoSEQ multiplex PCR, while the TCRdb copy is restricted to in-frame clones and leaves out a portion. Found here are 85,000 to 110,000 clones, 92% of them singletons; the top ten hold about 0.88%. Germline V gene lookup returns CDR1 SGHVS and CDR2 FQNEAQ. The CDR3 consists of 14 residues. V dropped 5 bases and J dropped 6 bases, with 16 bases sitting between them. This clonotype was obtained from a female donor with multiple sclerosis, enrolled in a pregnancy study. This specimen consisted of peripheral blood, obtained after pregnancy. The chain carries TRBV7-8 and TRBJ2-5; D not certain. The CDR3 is CASSPSWASQTQYF. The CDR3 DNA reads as TGTGCCAGCAGCCCAAGTTGGGCGTCGCAGACCCAGTACTTC.